The 23 T cell receptor beta chains below come from one sample, sequenced in a study of control samples from healthy donors and cancer patients. Clones were sequenced by immunoSEQ multiplex PCR, and TCRdb holds only the in-frame ones, with some missing. The sample has over 100,000 clones, approximately 90% seen once. The sample comprised blood. Every receptor here comes from a human donor in good health. The donor label of this sample is uncertain.

This chain uses TRBV4-1 with TRBJ1-4, with 9 bases matching TRBD1. Germline trimming cut 0 bases from V and 2 bases from J; bases unmatched to any gene: 10. CDR3 length: 19 amino acids. Germline CDR1 and CDR2: MGHRA and YSYEKL. CDR3 in amino acids: CASSQEWDREIGTNEKLFF. The CDR3 DNA sequence: TGCGCCAGCAGCCAAGAATGGGACAGGGAGATTGGGACTAATGAAAAACTGTTTTTT.

This clone was observed once. The sample contains more than one DNA sequence encoding this CDR3. The chain carries TRBV27 and TRBJ1-3; TRBD1 might be the D (5 bases). Germline V gene sequence: CDR1 MNHEY, CDR2 SMNVEV (reference sequence). The CDR3 is made up of 14 amino acids. Trimming removed 2 bases at V and 1 base at J, with 6 bases between. The CDR3 sequence is CASSLRGSGNTIYF. CDR3 DNA sequence: TGTGCCAGCAGTTTAAGGGGATCTGGAAACACCATATATTTT.

The J gene is TRBJ2-1, the V gene TRBV7-9; D remains ambiguous. CDR3 length: 14 residues. V lost 2 bases, J lost 1 base, and 6 bases lay in between. CDR1 is SEHNR, CDR2 FQNEAQ, per germline (reference sequence). In nucleotides, the CDR3 is TGTGCCAGCAGCTTAAAACAGTCCTACAATGAGCAGTTCTTC. It is translated as CASSLKQSYNEQFF. The variable domain in full, with the rest retrieved from reference TRBV7-9 and TRBJ2-1, is DTGVSQNPRHKITKRGQNVTFRCDPISEHNRLYWYRQTLGQGPEFLTYFQNEAQLEKSRLLSDRFSAERPKGSFSTLEIQRTEQGDSAMYLCASSLKQSYNEQFFGPGTRLTVL.

The chain links TRBV2 to TRBJ2-1; 13 positions match TRBD2. V shed 7 bases and J 9 bases; nucleotides not matched to a gene: 6. CDR3 size: 14 residues. Germline V gene sequence: CDR1 SNHLY, CDR2 FYNNEI. This CDR3 is CASKALAGGPEQFF. CDR3 bases: TGTGCCAGCAAAGCACTAGCGGGGGGGCCTGAGCAGTTCTTC.

This clone was detected only once. The V gene is TRBV18, the J gene TRBJ1-4, with TRBD1 identical over 7 bases. This CDR3 region has 15 residues. Germline V gene lookup returns CDR1 KGHSH and CDR2 LQKENI. J gave up 5 bases and V 3 bases, and 6 bases lay outside the gene matches. In DNA, the CDR3 is TGTGCCAGCTCACCCCGACAGGGTCTCAATGAAAAACTGTTTTTT. It yields the protein CASSPRQGLNEKLFF. The variable domain in full, with the rest retrieved from reference TRBV18 and TRBJ1-4, is NAGVMQNPRHLVRRRGQEARLRCSPMKGHSHVYWYRQLPEEGLKFMVYLQKENIIDESGMPKERFSAEFPKEGPSILRIQQVVRGDSAAYFCASSPRQGLNEKLFFGSGTQLSVL.

The genes are TRBV5-4 and TRBJ2-5; 8 bases line up with TRBD1. Germline V lookup: CDR1 SGHNT, CDR2 YYREEE (reference sequence). CDR3 length equals 15 residues. With 0 bases clipped from V and 6 bases from J, the junction kept 7 bases outside the gene matches. CDR3 region: CASSLGGQEMKTQYF. The CDR3 region has the DNA TGTGCCAGCAGCTTGGGGGGACAGGAAATGAAGACCCAGTACTTC.

V and J are TRBV3-1 (or the pseudogene TRBV3-2) and TRBJ2-1, with TRBD2 matching over 12 bases. J gave up 4 bases and V 1 base, and 2 bases lay outside the gene matches. Germline values: CDR1 LGHDT, CDR2 YNNKEL (reference sequence). This CDR3 has 16 residues. The CDR3 loop reads CASSQGTSGTYNEQFF. Written as DNA, the CDR3 is TGTGCCAGCAGCCAAGGGACTAGCGGGACTTACAATGAGCAGTTCTTC.

V is TRBV6-6 and J is TRBJ1-1; D perhaps matches TRBD1 (6 bases). V lost 5 bases, J lost 6 bases, and 13 bases lay in between. This CDR3 has 13 residues. CDR1 and CDR2 from the germline V gene are MNHNY and SVGAGI (reference sequence). CDR3 protein: CASSKLEGAEAFF. The CDR3 nucleotides are TGTGCCAGCAGTAAACTGGAGGGGGCTGAAGCTTTCTTT.

The chain links TRBV11-3 to TRBJ2-2; no definite D call. CDR1 and CDR2 from the germline V gene are SGHNT and YENEEA. The CDR3 runs 12 residues. Trimming took 5 bases from V and 11 from J, leaving 12 bases between them. This CDR3 is CASSLRSGELFF. As DNA, the CDR3 is TGTGCCAGCAGCCTTCGAAGTGGAGAGCTGTTTTTT. Looking up the rest from reference TRBV11-3 and TRBJ2-2 gives the full variable domain: EAGVVQSPRYKIIEKKQPVAFWCNPISGHNTLYWYLQNLGQGPELLIRYENEEAVDDSQLPKDRFSAERLKGVDSTLKIQPAELGDSAVYLCASSLRSGELFFGEGSRLTVL.

The chain links TRBV20-1 to TRBJ1-6; D is undetermined. The CDR3 totals 13 residues. Per the germline V gene, CDR1 is DFQATT and CDR2 is SNEGSKA (reference sequence). Trimming took off 3 bases at V and 5 bases at J, with 8 bases between the two ends. The CDR3 is CSASRVDNSPLHF. In DNA, the CDR3 is TGCAGTGCTAGTCGGGTGGATAATTCACCCCTCCACTTT.

The V call is TRBV14, the J call TRBJ1-6; no clear D. Germline lookup yields CDR1 SGHDN and CDR2 FVKESK. The V end lost 3 bases, the J end lost 7 bases, and 7 bases lay between the germline ends. The CDR3 totals 13 residues. CDR3 protein: CASSHKGNSPLHF. The CDR3 nucleotides read TGTGCCAGCAGCCACAAAGGAAATTCACCCCTCCACTTT.

The sample holds a few counts of this clone. This rearrangement joins TRBV18 to TRBJ2-1, with 15 nucleotides matching TRBD2. The V gene end was trimmed by 4 bases and the J gene end by 8 bases; junction bases not matched to a gene: 6. Per germline, CDR1 KGHSH and CDR2 LQKENI. The CDR3 spans 16 residues. The DNA of the CDR3 is TGTGCCAGCTCACGGACTAGCGGGGGGGCCAGGGATGAGCAGTTCTTC. This codes for CASSRTSGGARDEQFF.

The chain recombines TRBV24-1 with TRBJ1-5, with 7 bases matching TRBD1. J gave up 2 bases and V 12 bases, and 6 bases lay outside the gene matches. Germline CDR1 KGHDR, CDR2 SFDVKD. The CDR3 runs to 13 residues. The CDR3 loop is CASQGGGNQPQHF. The CDR3 nucleotides read TGTGCCTCCCAGGGGGGGGGCAATCAGCCCCAGCATTTT.

The V call is TRBV3-1 (or the pseudogene TRBV3-2), the J call TRBJ2-7; no definite D call. Looked up from germline, CDR1 is LGHDT and CDR2 is YNNKEL (reference sequence). Deletions cut 5 bases from V and 3 bases from J, with 14 bases between. The CDR3 loop spans 14 amino acids. The DNA of the CDR3 is TGTGCCAGCAGCTACGGAACTACCAACTACGAGCAGTACTTC. Its translation is CASSYGTTNYEQYF.

J is TRBJ1-3 and V is TRBV30; 8 bases are shared with TRBD1. Germline V gives CDR1 GTSNPN, CDR2 SVGIG (reference sequence). The CDR3 consists of 15 residues. V shed 2 bases, J shed 4 bases, and the junction held 7 bases outside the gene matches. The CDR3 spells CAWSFGQGSGNTIYF. As DNA, the CDR3 is TGTGCCTGGAGTTTCGGACAGGGTTCAGGAAACACCATATATTTT.

The J gene is TRBJ2-7, the V gene TRBV5-1, with D perhaps matching TRBD2 (7 bases). The CDR3 loop spans 15 amino acids. Trimming took 1 base from V and 3 from J, leaving 14 bases between them. Per the germline V gene, CDR1 is SGHRS and CDR2 is YFSETQ. CDR3 sequence reads: CASSLRGGVNYEQYF. The CDR3 nucleotides read TGCGCCAGCAGCTTGAGGGGGGGGGTCAACTACGAGCAGTACTTC.

This chain connects TRBV19 to TRBJ1-5; D not certain. In germline, CDR1 is LNHDA, CDR2 SQIVND (reference sequence). The CDR3 has 15 amino acids. Trimming cost V 3 bases and J 5 bases, with 14 bases left between them. The CDR3 here is CASSIKAVSDQPQHF. The CDR3 coding sequence is TGTGCCAGTAGTATTAAGGCAGTTTCCGATCAGCCCCAGCATTTT.

This chain links TRBV7-2 with TRBJ1-5, with 8 bases identical to TRBD1. Trimming removed 2 bases from V and 3 bases from J; junction bases left unmatched: 3. The V gene's germline CDR1 is SGHTA and CDR2 FQGNSA. CDR3 length: 15 residues. The CDR3 region has the DNA TGTGCCAGCAGCTTATCAGGGGGCTCCAATCAGCCCCAGCATTTT. Protein product: CASSLSGGSNQPQHF.

The V and J genes are TRBV5-1 and TRBJ1-2; TRBD1 agrees at 7 bases. Germline V gives CDR1 SGHRS, CDR2 YFSETQ. The length of the CDR3 is 15 residues. Trimming took 0 bases from V and 3 from J; bases not matched to a gene: 5. This CDR3 is CASSLVSGQDYGYTF. The CDR3 DNA reads TGCGCCAGCAGCTTGGTGTCTGGACAGGACTATGGCTACACCTTC.

The chain couples TRBV27 to TRBJ1-1; TRBD1 is a possible D gene (5 bases). The germline V gene encodes CDR1 MNHEY and CDR2 SMNVEV (reference sequence). The V end lost 4 bases, the J end lost 1 base, and 7 bases lay between the germline ends. This CDR3 is built from 13 residues. The CDR3: CASSYDRNTEAFF. The CDR3 DNA sequence: TGTGCCAGCAGTTATGACAGGAACACTGAAGCTTTCTTT.

The chain recombines TRBV19 with TRBJ1-5; the D is unclear. Trimming cost V 1 base and J 4 bases, with 14 bases left between them. The CDR3 runs 16 residues. Germline CDR1 reads LNHDA; CDR2 reads SQIVND (reference sequence). CDR3 region: CASSIGWRALNQPQHF. The CDR3 coding sequence is TGTGCCAGTAGTATAGGATGGCGGGCCTTAAATCAGCCCCAGCATTTT.

The rearrangement joins TRBV5-6 to TRBJ2-1, with D unresolved. CDR1 is SGHDT and CDR2 is YYEEEE in the germline V gene. The V gene lost 2 bases and the J gene lost 5 bases, with 8 bases spanning the gap. The CDR3 totals 13 residues. This CDR3 is CASSFYRNNEQFF. Here the CDR3 DNA reads TGTGCCAGCAGCTTTTACAGAAACAATGAGCAGTTCTTC.

This chain links TRBV4-1 with TRBJ1-4; D unclear. Germline-derived CDR1 and CDR2 are MGHRA and YSYEKL. The CDR3 runs 13 residues. V was clipped by 2 bases and J by 8 bases, with 9 bases between them. Here the CDR3 DNA reads TGCGCCAGCAGCCAATGGCAGCGGGAAAAACTGTTTTTT. Its translation: CASSQWQREKLFF.